The 14 T cell receptor beta chains below come from one sample, sequenced in a study of T-cell memory formation after mild COVID-19. TCRdb re-called the 5' RACE reads with MiXCR, one entry per CDR3 protein. The sample has about 340,000 distinct CDR3 sequences; about an eighth are singletons. Sequencing was carried out using PBMCs or a T cell subset sorted from them (not recorded which). The receptors derive from a man aged 18 to 30 who had mild COVID-19 (a few samples of this study predate the infection). Cell type and time point are not known.

Only a few counts were recorded for this clonotype. This chain links TRBV6-6 with TRBJ2-5; 10 nucleotides line up with TRBD2. The CDR3 is 16 residues long. The ends lost 0 bases at V and 7 bases at J; junction bases unmatched: 8. Germline V gene lookup returns CDR1 MNHNY and CDR2 SVGAGI (reference sequence). For the CDR3, the DNA is TGTGCCAGCAGTTACTCAGAGCGGGGGGGCTTTGGGACCCAGTACTTC. It yields the protein CASSYSERGGFGTQYF.

In its sample, this clonotype was seen a few times. The chain employs TRBV6-6 and TRBJ1-4, with D maybe TRBD1 (6 bases). V lost 2 bases and J lost 8, with 18 bases in between. The CDR3 extends over 16 amino acids. The germline CDR1 and CDR2 sequences are MNHNY and SVGAGI (reference sequence). CDR3 in DNA: TGTGCCAGCAGTTACCTGGTTGTCGGTCAGGGGGAAAAACTGTTTTTT. This gives the protein CASSYLVVGQGEKLFF.

This clonotype was found a few times. The CDR3 DNA is TGTGCCAGCACCCGTGGACGGGTTCTGAACACCGGGGAGCTGTTTTTT. Protein sequence: CASTRGRVLNTGELFF. This chain connects TRBV6-2 or TRBV6-3 to TRBJ2-2; D uncertain. The germline gives CDR1 MNHEY, CDR2 SVGEGT. The germline V and J ends were trimmed by 7 bases and 1 base, with 16 bases remaining between them. The CDR3 extends over 16 amino acids.

This clonotype has just a few counts. The CDR3 sequence is CASSFVNRNTEAFF. CDR3 DNA sequence: TGTGCCAGCAGTTTTGTCAATCGGAACACTGAAGCTTTCTTT. The chain is built from TRBV28 and TRBJ1-1; D is uncertain. The V end lost 3 bases, the J end lost 1 base, and 9 bases lay between the germline ends. Germline V CDR1 and CDR2: MDHEN, SYDVKM. The CDR3 consists of 14 residues.

The V gene is TRBV6-6, the J gene TRBJ2-2; TRBD2 matches at 13 bases. V dropped 6 bases and J dropped 4; count of bases not matched to a gene: 5. CDR1 is MNHNY, CDR2 SVGAGI, per germline (reference sequence). CDR3 length: 16 amino acids. CDR3 in DNA: TGTGCCAGCAGCCCGGGACTAGCGGGGTTCACCGGGGAGCTGTTTTTT. This sequence encodes CASSPGLAGFTGELFF.

There are a few counts of this clonotype. This sequence joins TRBV18 and TRBJ1-1; D gene ambiguous. The CDR3 covers 15 residues. Trimming cost V 1 base and J 0 bases, with 9 bases left between them. CDR1 and CDR2 from the germline V gene are KGHSH and LQKENI. The chain's CDR3 is CASSPQDPMNTEAFF. Here the CDR3 DNA reads TGTGCCAGCTCACCACAGGATCCGATGAACACTGAAGCTTTCTTT.

The chain joins TRBV6-5 to TRBJ1-6; no firm D call. The ends were cut back, 5 bases at V and 10 bases at J, with 12 bases in the middle. Germline-derived CDR1 and CDR2 are MNHEY and SVGAGI. The CDR3 runs 13 residues. This CDR3 reads CASSLTQSSPLHF. The CDR3 coding sequence is TGTGCCAGCAGTCTGACTCAGTCGTCACCCCTCCACTTT.

A few counts support this clonotype. The chain recombines TRBV9 with TRBJ2-2; D is possibly TRBD2 (6 bases). Germline CDR1 and CDR2: SGDLS and YYNGEE. The CDR3 is 15 residues long. Trimming shortened V by 4 bases and J by 1 base, and 11 bases separated the two germline ends. CDR3 residues: CASSIGGKNTGELFF. CDR3 in DNA: TGTGCCAGCAGCATCGGGGGAAAGAACACCGGGGAGCTGTTTTTT.

The sample holds a few counts of this clonotype. V is TRBV30 and J is TRBJ1-1, with D uncertain. Trimming removed 6 bases at V and 1 base at J, with 6 bases between. Germline CDR1 is GTSNPN and CDR2 is SVGIG (reference sequence). CDR3 length equals 11 residues. CDR3 DNA: TGTGCCTGCCGCCGGAACACTGAAGCTTTCTTT. Protein sequence: CACRRNTEAFF.

This clonotype was seen a handful of times. J is TRBJ2-5 and V is TRBV25-1, with D unclear. Trimming pared 6 bases from V and 2 bases from J, leaving 13 bases between. The CDR3 is 14 residues long. From germline, CDR1 is MGHDK and CDR2 SYGVNS. The CDR3 sequence is CASRDHILQETQYF. CDR3 DNA sequence: TGTGCCAGCAGAGATCATATCCTTCAAGAGACCCAGTACTTC. The variable domain in full, completed from reference TRBV25-1 and TRBJ2-5, reads EADIYQTPRYLVIGTGKKITLECSQTMGHDKMYWYQQDPGMELHLIHYSYGVNSTEKGDLSSESTVSRIRTEHFPLTLESARPSHTSQYLCASRDHILQETQYFGPGTRLLVL.

A few counts support this clonotype. The V gene is TRBV7-9, the J gene TRBJ2-3; D unresolved. CDR3 length: 15 amino acids. Trimming pared 3 bases from V and 3 bases from J, leaving 13 bases between. Per the germline V gene, CDR1 is SEHNR and CDR2 is FQNEAQ (reference sequence). The DNA for the CDR3 is TGTGCCAGCAGCTTGAGCCCCTGGCTGACAGATACGCAGTATTTT. It yields the protein CASSLSPWLTDTQYF.

The V and J genes are TRBV7-2 and TRBJ2-3, with TRBD1 matching 8 bases. With 4 bases clipped from V and 4 bases from J, the junction kept 16 bases outside the gene matches. CDR3 length: 18 amino acids. Per germline, CDR1 SGHTA and CDR2 FQGNSA. The CDR3 reads CASSSKIRTGYFPDTQYF. The DNA for the CDR3 is TGTGCCAGCAGCTCCAAAATTAGGACAGGGTATTTCCCAGATACGCAGTATTTT.

V usage is TRBV3-1 and J usage is TRBJ2-1; no reliable D call. Germline-derived CDR1 and CDR2 are LGHDT and YNNKEL (reference sequence). CDR3 length: 13 residues. V shed 4 bases and J shed 9 bases, with 13 bases lying between them. The chain's CDR3 is CASSLPRIGEQFF. The CDR3 bases are TGTGCCAGCAGCCTCCCGAGAATCGGTGAGCAGTTCTTC.

Only a few counts were recorded for this clonotype. The gene calls are TRBV20-1 and TRBJ2-3, with a tentative D call TRBD2 (5 bases). Looked up from germline, CDR1 is DFQATT and CDR2 is SNEGSKA (reference sequence). Trimming removed 7 bases from V and 2 bases from J, with 13 bases in between. This CDR3 has 13 residues. The CDR3 loop is CSVDDRDTDTQYF. Here the CDR3 DNA reads TGCAGTGTGGACGACCGGGACACAGATACGCAGTATTTT.